A selection of T cell receptor beta chains follows, all from one sample in a study of blood T cell repertoires in COVID-19. Here immunoSEQ multiplex PCR was the method, and the copy in TCRdb shows in-frame clones only, minus some. The table includes roughly 200,000 clones, roughly 88% detected once. The specimen was peripheral blood. The receptors shown here come from a woman in her forties with COVID-19, enrolled during active disease. CDR3s include the opening cysteine and the closing phenylalanine or tryptophan. The D gene is left open where the match is weak. Not every row has a clone size; where given, it reads once, few, many or a size class.

.	.	TRBJ2-1	TRBV5-1	CASSSRDLAYNEQFF	TGCGCCAGCAGCTCCCGGGACTTAGCATACAATGAGCAGTTCTTC
.	.	TRBJ2-3	TRBV28	CASSSGTLGDTQYF	TGTGCCAGCAGTTCCGGGACTCTTGGGGATACGCAGTATTTT
.	.	TRBJ2-7	TRBV6-1	CASSDRVGEYF	TGTGCCAGCAGTGACAGGGTTGGAGAGTACTTC
.	TRBD2	TRBJ2-3	TRBV5-5	CASSFRLAGPQGTDTQYF	TGTGCCAGCAGCTTCCGACTAGCGGGCCCTCAAGGAACAGATACGCAGTATTTT
.	TRBD1	TRBJ1-2	TRBV24-1	CATSRTGNNYGYTF	TGTGCCACCAGTAGGACAGGGAACAACTATGGCTACACCTTC
.	.	TRBJ1-1	TRBV20-1	CSASGTEAFF	TGCAGTGCTAGCGGGACTGAAGCTTTCTTT
.	TRBD1	TRBJ2-7	TRBV6-1	CASSARTGPVGFYEQYF	TGTGCCAGCAGTGCGCGGACAGGGCCGGTGGGTTTCTACGAGCAGTACTTC
.	TRBD1	TRBJ2-6	TRBV19	CASSIGTGTSGANVLTF	TGTGCCAGTAGTATAGGGACAGGGACTTCTGGGGCCAACGTCCTGACTTTC
few	TRBD1	TRBJ2-2	TRBV11-3	CASSPDRGWSGELFF	TGTGCCAGCAGCCCCGACAGGGGGTGGTCCGGGGAGCTGTTTTTT
.	.	TRBJ2-2	TRBV2	CASSSWRSPNTGELFF	TGTGCCAGCAGTTCGTGGCGGAGCCCGAACACCGGGGAGCTGTTTTTT
.	.	TRBJ1-5	TRBV18	CASSQNTGSPPSNQPQHF	TGTGCCAGCTCACAAAATACAGGGTCCCCACCTAGCAATCAGCCCCAGCATTTT
.	.	TRBJ1-1	TRBV6-1	CASSEVLEQGRAFF	TGTGCCAGCAGTGAAGTTTTGGAACAGGGAAGGGCTTTCTTT
.	.	TRBJ1-2	TRBV2	CASSERGQQAHYGYTF	TGTGCCAGCAGTGAAAGGGGTCAACAGGCCCACTATGGCTACACCTTC
.	.	TRBJ2-7	TRBV3-1/TRBV3-2	CASSPPFFTGTLPYEQYF	TGTGCCAGCAGCCCTCCCTTTTTCACCGGGACATTACCCTACGAGCAGTACTTC
.	.	TRBJ1-2	TRBV5-8	CASSLKTTVYGYTF	TGTGCCAGCAGTCTAAAAACGACAGTCTATGGCTACACCTTC